This T cell receptor (beta chain) was profiled in a study of control samples from healthy donors and cancer patients. This CDR3 region has 16 residues. Losses at the gene ends were 6 bases for V and 4 bases for J; bases not matched to a gene: 9. Germline CDR1 MGHRA, CDR2 YSYEKL. Repertoires were generated with immunoSEQ multiplex PCR, while TCRdb's copy carries only in-frame clones and drops some. The sample records about 54,000 clones, 95% to 97% being singletons. The V gene is TRBV4-1, the J gene TRBJ1-2; 12 bases map to TRBD1. The receptor was derived from a woman aged 25 to 39 in good health. The sample consisted of blood. The DNA of the CDR3 is TGCGCCAGCAGTCAACCAGGGGGACAGGGGGCCTATGGCTACACCTTC. Translation: CASSQPGGQGAYGYTF.